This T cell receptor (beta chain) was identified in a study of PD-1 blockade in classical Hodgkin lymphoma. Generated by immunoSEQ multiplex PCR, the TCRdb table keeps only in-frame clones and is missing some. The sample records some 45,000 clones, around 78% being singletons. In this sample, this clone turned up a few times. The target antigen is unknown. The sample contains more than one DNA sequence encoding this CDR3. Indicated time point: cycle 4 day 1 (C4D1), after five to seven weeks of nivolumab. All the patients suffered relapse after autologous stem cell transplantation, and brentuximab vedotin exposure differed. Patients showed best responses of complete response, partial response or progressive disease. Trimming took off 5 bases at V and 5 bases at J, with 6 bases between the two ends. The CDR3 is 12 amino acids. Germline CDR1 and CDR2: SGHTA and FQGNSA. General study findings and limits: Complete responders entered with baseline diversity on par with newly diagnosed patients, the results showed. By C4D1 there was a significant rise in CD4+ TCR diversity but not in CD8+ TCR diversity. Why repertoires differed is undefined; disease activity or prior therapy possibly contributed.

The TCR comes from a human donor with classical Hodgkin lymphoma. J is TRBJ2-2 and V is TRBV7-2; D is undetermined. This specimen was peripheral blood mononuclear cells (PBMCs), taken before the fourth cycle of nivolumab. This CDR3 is CASSPSTGELFF. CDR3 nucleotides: TGTGCCAGCAGCCCATCTACCGGGGAGCTGTTTTTT.